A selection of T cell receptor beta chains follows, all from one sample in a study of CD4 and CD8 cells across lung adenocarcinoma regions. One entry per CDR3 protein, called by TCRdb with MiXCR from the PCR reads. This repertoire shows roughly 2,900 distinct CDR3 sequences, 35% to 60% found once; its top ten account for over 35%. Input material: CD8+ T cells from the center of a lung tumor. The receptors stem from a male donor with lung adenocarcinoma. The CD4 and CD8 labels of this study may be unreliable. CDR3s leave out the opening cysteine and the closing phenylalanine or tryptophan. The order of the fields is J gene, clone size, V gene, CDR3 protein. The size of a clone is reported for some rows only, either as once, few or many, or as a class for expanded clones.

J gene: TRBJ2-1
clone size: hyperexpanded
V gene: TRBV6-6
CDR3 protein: ASIGERPF

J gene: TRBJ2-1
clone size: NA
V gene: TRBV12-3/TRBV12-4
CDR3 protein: ASSPRSGPQNEQF

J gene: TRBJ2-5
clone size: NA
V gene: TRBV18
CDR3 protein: ASSPSVQETQY

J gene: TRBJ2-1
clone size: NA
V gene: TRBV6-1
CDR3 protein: ASSLDTRPGNEQF

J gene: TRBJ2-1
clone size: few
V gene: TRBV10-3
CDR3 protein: ATSGAGGSSYNEQF

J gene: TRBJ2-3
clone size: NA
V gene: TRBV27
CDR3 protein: ASDQDPGPQY

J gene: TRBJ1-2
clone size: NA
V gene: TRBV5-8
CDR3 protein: ASSLWRGLGYT

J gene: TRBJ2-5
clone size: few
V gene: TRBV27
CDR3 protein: ASSFSGRALPTQY

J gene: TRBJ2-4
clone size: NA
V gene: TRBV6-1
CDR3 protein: ASSRTGWGGTKNIQY

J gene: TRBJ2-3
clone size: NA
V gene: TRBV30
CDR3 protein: AWSVGGGLTDTQY

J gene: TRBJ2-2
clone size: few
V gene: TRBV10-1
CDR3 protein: ASSEGRTDTGELF

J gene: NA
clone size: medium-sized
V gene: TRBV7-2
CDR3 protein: ASSQQGISQETQY

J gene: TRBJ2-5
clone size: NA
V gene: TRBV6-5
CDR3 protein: ASVGLGGGYTETQY

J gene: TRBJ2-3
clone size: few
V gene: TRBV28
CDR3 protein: ASIRLRQGGTDTQY

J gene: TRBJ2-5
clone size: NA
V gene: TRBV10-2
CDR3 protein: ASSEHLGRQKETQY

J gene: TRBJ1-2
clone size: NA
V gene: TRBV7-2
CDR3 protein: ASSLALQGRSGYT

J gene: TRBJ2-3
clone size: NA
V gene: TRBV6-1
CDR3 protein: ASRHSPGAELADTQY

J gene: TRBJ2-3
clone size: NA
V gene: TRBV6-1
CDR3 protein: ASTGTGERNTQY

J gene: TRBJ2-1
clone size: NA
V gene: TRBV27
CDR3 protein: ASSFFYAGGHSVEQF

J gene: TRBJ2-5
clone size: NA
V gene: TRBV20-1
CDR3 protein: SARLDAGETQY

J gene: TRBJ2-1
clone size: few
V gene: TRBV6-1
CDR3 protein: ASRTGTASETQF

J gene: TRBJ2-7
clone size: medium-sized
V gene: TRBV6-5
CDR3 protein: ASSYRDRTYEQY

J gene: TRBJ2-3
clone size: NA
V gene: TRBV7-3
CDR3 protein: AGSGGPEADTQY

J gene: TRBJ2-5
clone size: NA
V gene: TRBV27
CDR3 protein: ASSSRLAGGTETQY

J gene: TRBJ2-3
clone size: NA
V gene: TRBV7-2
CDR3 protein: ASSFLKTVTDTQY

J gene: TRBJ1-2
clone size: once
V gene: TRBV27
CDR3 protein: ASSLGRSYGYT

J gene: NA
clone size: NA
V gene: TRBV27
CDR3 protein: ASSLSHRNEQF

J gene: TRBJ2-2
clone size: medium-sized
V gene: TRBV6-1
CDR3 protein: ASSVGQETGELF

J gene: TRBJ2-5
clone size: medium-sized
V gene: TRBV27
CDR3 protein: ASTPGLAGGWQY

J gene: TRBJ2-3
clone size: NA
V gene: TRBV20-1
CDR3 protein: SASPDSPSTDTQY

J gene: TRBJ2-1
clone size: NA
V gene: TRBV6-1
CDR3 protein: ASMTGSGEQF

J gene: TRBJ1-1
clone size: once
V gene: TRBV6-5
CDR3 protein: ASSSRDRGLNSNTEAF

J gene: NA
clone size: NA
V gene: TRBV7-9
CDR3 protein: ASSFLDGTGTYEQY

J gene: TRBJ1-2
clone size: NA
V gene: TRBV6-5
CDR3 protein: ASSYSDRGLRGYT

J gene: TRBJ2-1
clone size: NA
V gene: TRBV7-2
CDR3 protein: ASSLARASYEQF

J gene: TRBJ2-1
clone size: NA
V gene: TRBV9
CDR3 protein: ASSVEGRNEQF

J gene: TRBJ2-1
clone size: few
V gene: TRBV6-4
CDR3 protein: ASSDRGHNEQF

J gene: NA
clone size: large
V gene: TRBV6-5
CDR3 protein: ASVGGLGEQY

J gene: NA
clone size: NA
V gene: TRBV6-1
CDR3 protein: ASTINYEQY

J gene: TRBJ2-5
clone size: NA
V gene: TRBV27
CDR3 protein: ASRGRGGDVLY

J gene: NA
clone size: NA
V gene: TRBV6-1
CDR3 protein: ASTAPNQETQY

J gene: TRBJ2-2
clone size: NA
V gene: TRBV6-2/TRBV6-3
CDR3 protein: ASKWGLNTGELF

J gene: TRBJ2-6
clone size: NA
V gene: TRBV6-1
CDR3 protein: ASTGIGVGSGAYVQT

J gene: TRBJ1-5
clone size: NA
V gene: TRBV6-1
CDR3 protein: ASRVFGTGANQPQH

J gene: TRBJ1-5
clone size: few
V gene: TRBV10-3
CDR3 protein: AISGGGQGSSNQPQH

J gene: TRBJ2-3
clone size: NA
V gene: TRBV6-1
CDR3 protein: ASSERTGVLTDTQY

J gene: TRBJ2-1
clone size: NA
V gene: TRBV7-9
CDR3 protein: ASSDAGGLYDEQF

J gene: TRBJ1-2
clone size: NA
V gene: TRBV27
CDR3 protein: ASSSGQGRRGYT

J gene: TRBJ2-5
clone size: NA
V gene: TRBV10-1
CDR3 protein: ASRYRGPETQY

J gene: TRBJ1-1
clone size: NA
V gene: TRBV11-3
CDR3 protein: ASSLGGNTEAF

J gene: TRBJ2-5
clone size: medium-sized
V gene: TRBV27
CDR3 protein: ASRGSDRGREQY

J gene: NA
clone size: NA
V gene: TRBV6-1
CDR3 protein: ASTGIGVGSGSYDQY

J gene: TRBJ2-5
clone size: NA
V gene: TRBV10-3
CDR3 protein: AISESKAGRETQY

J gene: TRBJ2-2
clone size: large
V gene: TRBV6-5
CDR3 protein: ASSSGRDPGELF